This TCR beta chain was recorded in a study of shared clonotypes between healthy human individuals (dated by TCRdb to 2020 to 2021). Describing the broader study: A couple of women and a few men aged 18 to 49 years were included in the cohort. Libraries were prepared and TCR repertoires were sequenced by different laboratories using diverse techniques, in order to increase sequencing depth and limit assay-specific biases. The study deeply sequenced blood TCR repertoires of five healthy adults to estimate repertoire size and the extent of clonotype sharing between individuals. For each donor, three plates each were used for CD4 naive and CD4 memory, two plates were used for CD8 naive, and one plate was used for CD8 memory. Each donor's leukapheresis produced roughly between about 0.85 and 10 billion PBMCs. Overall study results and their limits: Because the study included only a small number of donors, the genetic and exposure-history diversity represented was limited. Pairwise subsampling indicated that sequencing depth was expected to affect the degree of clonotype sharing among donors. Naive subsets generally had larger estimated clonotype richness than memory subsets. Sampling was restricted to blood, and TCR repertoires in tissue are likely to differ from TCR repertoires in blood. Around 5.4% of naive CD4, 3% to 4% of naive CD8, around 2.3% of memory CD4, and over 0.35% of memory CD8 clonotypes were shared across four donors. Compared with non-shared clonotypes, the clonotypes found in all four sorted-subset donors had higher generation probabilities. Even with the large sequencing depth, rarefaction of the sorted-subset datasets indicated that sequencing was incomplete.

CD8 naive samples consisted of CD45RO-negative cells that were positively selected for CCR7, yielding a CD45RA+CCR7+ population without TemRA cells. The donors were healthy, HIV-negative adults who had no recently reported acute infections or vaccinations. Every donor was a Caucasian adult living in Nashville, Tennessee, USA. Blood was collected by leukapheresis, and PBMCs were isolated by Ficoll-Histopaque density gradient centrifugation and then cryopreserved in liquid nitrogen vapor phase. Purity and quantity of every magnetically sorted T cell population were checked by analytical flow cytometry. From each sorted fraction, genomic DNA was isolated and quantified by UV absorbance on a Nanodrop 2000c. Using the deep immunoSEQ assay, multiplex PCR amplified TCR CDR3 regions from genomic DNA. Extracted genomic DNA from each cell subset was distributed evenly across all wells of several immunoSEQ 96-well plates, and each plate was treated as a replicate. Each replicate PCR for sorted subsets received about 200 ng genomic DNA, equal to roughly 29,000 T cell genomes. The purified libraries were quantified using a Qubit 3.0 fluorometer, sized with a Bioanalyzer 2100, and then quantified again using the KAPA Library Quantification kit. A separate single-read 150-cycle Illumina NextSeq 550 flow cell was used to sequence each immunoSEQ 96-well plate. As for how the authors treated the data: Because only junctional sequences without quality scores were contained in the immunoSEQ output, filtering matching that applied to full-length reads could not be performed. Sequences were annotated with PyIR, a Python wrapper for IgBLAST v1.9, using IMGT germline references to assign V/J genes and CDR3. Any read was removed if the V/J assignment was weak (E-value above 1e-6), the CDR3 was missing, or the read contained stop codons, out-of-frame junctions, or ambiguous translated residues. V3J clonotypes were defined as sequences sharing an identical inferred V gene, J gene, and CDR3 amino acid sequence. To compute the percentage overlap between repertoires, the number of shared unique clonotypes was divided by the size of the smaller repertoire. Repertoire richness was assessed with RTK rarefaction, the Chao1 estimator, and Recon v2.1 estimates of unobserved clonotypes. OLGA was used to compute generation probabilities for all TCRbeta clonotypes that the gDNA method yielded from a handful of donors. TCRdb re-hosts the immuneACCESS table, in-frame sequences only. Its copies lack some clones; in the studies checked, an unresolved V gene accounts for under half of them, and the cause for the rest is not known. The V and J calls and clone size are taken from that table; D and trimming were inferred from the DNA. Present in this sample are about 2,200,000 clones, 85% to 95% of which were seen just once. The top ten hold around 1.7% of the sample.

Turning to this clone: Its antigen remains undetermined. The input lacks base qualities; no much larger clone sits a single base away.

Sequencing input: naive CD8+ T cells from PBMCs. The sample's cell subset or site label, in plain terms: CD45RA+CCR7+. This TCR was sampled from a man aged 18 to 35 in good health. Some clones in this sample may be carry-over from other donors' samples.

CDR3 reads: CASSARGLGTEAFF. The sequenced DNA: TGTGCCAGCAGTGCCAGGGGATTAGGGACTGAAGCTTTCTTT. The rearranged segments are TRBV6-4 and TRBJ1-1, and the D gene may be TRBD1, 6 bases matching. CDR1 and CDR2 (MRHNA, SNTAGT) derive from the germline V gene. The germline ends are 14 bases apart after V is trimmed by 4 bases and J by 5 bases. The CDR3 contains 14 residues, cysteine and phenylalanine counted. Only the CDR3 portion is preserved as DNA: 42 bases, with reading frame beginning at the first base.